The source of this T cell receptor (beta chain) is a study of graft-versus-host responses after intestinal transplantation. Study at large: Multivisceral, liver-intestinal, or isolated intestinal transplants were received by the recipients. Tacrolimus and steroids were given for two to four years to all recipients after anti-thymocyte globulin induction.

Sequencing used immunoSEQ multiplex PCR; TCRdb keeps in-frame clones, though not all of them. The sample holds 10,000 to 15,000 clones, approximately 93% seen once. Losses at the gene ends were 2 bases for V and 2 bases for J; bases not matched to a gene: 2. CDR3 length: 16 amino acids. CDR1 and CDR2 from the germline V gene are ENHRY and SYGVKD. This receptor was identified in a human patient who received an intestinal transplant, so some T cells may come from the graft donor. Specimen: PBMCs, collected 1032 days after intestinal transplantation. The chain employs TRBV10-3 and TRBJ2-3, with 12 positions matching TRBD2. The CDR3 DNA is TGTGCCATCAGTGAGGGACTAGCGGGGATCACAGATACGCAGTATTTT. The encoded protein is CAISEGLAGITDTQYF.